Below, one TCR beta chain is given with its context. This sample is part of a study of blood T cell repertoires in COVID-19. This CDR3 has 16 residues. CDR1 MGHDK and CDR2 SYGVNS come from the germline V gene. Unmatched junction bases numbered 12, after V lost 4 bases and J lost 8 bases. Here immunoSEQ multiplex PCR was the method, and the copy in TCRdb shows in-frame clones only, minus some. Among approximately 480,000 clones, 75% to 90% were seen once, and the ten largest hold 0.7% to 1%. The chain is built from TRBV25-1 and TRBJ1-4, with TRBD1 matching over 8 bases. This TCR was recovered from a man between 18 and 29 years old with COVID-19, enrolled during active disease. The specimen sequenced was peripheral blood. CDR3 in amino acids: CASSALTGARREKLFF. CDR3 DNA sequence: TGTGCCAGCAGTGCACTGACAGGGGCCCGAAGGGAAAAACTGTTTTTT.